This paragraph reports one TCR beta chain. Its target is not known. These data are taken from a study of shared clonotypes between healthy human individuals. Study results and limitations: Unshared clonotypes carried lower generation probabilities than those common to all four donors.

The method was immunoSEQ multiplex PCR; TCRdb's version includes in-frame clones alone and lacks a portion of them. The sample contains about 1,900,000 clones, about 95% of which appear only once. CD45RO-negative, CCR7-selected cells formed the naive CD8 fraction, which excluded terminally differentiated effector memory CD45RA+ cells. Germline lookup yields CDR1 SNHLY and CDR2 FYNNEI. V gave up 4 bases and J gave up 4 bases, with 13 bases separating them. This CDR3 comprises 14 residues. Material: naive CD8+ T cells sorted from blood. This clonotype was obtained from a man between 18 and 29 years old in good health. The genes are TRBV2 and TRBJ2-5; D call uncertain. The DNA for the CDR3 is TGTGCCAGCAGTGCCGGATCAAATCTAGAGACCCAGTACTTC. It translates to CASSAGSNLETQYF. The full variable domain, in which reference TRBV2 and TRBJ2-5 provide the parts outside the CDR3, is EPEVTQTPSHQVTQMGQEVILRCVPISNHLYFYWYRQILGQKVEFLVSFYNNEISEKSEIFDDQFSVERPDGSNFTLKIRSTKLEDSAMYFCASSAGSNLETQYFGPGTRLLVL.